This T cell receptor beta chain was found in a study of T cell responses to AZD1222 COVID-19 vaccine. Study-level points and caveats: Baseline serostatus was positive in only a handful of AZD1222 recipients. Repertoire sampling happened only post peak T cell response.

Germline V gene lookup returns CDR1 MNHEY and CDR2 SVGAGI. V lost 6 bases and J 5 bases, leaving 13 bases between the germline ends. The CDR3 sequence is 14 residues long. TCRdb's copy holds only in-frame clones and misses some; the assay was immunoSEQ multiplex PCR. The sample contains 80,000 to 95,000 clones, 75% to 90% of which appear only once. Concerning this clone itself: Its antigen is not identified.

The sequence was obtained from an adult in good health. The sequencing used peripheral blood, collected on day 0 of AZD1222 vaccination. V is TRBV6-5 and J is TRBJ1-4; TRBD1 might be the D (5 bases). The CDR3 region is CASRRTRGNEKLFF. The CDR3 DNA sequence: TGTGCCAGCAGACGGACGCGGGGGAATGAAAAACTGTTTTTT.